The T cell receptor (beta chain) described here comes from a study of siplizumab effects on memory and regulatory T cells. The study, taken as a whole, reports: The apparent diversity of naive T cells exceeded that of memory cells, and naive T cells seemed to make a major contribution to the alloresponse. Unstimulated subsets contained matches for only a minor fraction of alloreactive clones. Mappable alloreactive CD4+ clones came from Treg cells 68.8% of the time on average with siplizumab, against approximately 26% in controls.

Each sample contributed some 96,000 TCR templates to the assay. Clones were sequenced by immunoSEQ multiplex PCR, and TCRdb holds only the in-frame ones, with some missing. The repertoire has around 110,000 clones, around 94% of them found once; the top ten carry 1.5% to 2%. Germline CDR1 is SGDLS and CDR2 is YYNGEE. This CDR3 is built from 15 residues. The germline V and J ends were trimmed by 2 bases and 2 bases, with 11 bases remaining between them. This clone was detected once. Its antigen is still unknown. The chain couples TRBV9 to TRBJ2-1, with D unclear. The receptor comes from a human donor in good health. What was sequenced was non-Treg CD4+ T cells sorted from blood. Written as DNA, the CDR3 is TGTGCCAGCAGCGTGGTAAGCGTACCCTACAATGAGCAGTTCTTC. Amino acids: CASSVVSVPYNEQFF.